The clone carrying this T cell receptor (beta chain) was picked up a small number of times. Its antigen is undetermined. Germline and junction disagree at one end, which may indicate a read error. The data derive from a study of T-cell memory formation after mild COVID-19. Study details: TCR clustering was largely donor specific.

Employing constant-segment primers, 5'RACE generated TCR alpha and TCR beta cDNA libraries bearing sample barcodes and UMIs. TCRdb used MiXCR to reprocess the 5' RACE reads, holding one entry per CDR3 protein. The sample records around 420,000 distinct CDR3 sequences, roughly 24% being singletons. Findings and caveats of the study: Clones which contracted sat mainly in CM and EM if CD4+, and in EMRA if CD8+. Researchers found some responding clones in pre-infection memory, a sign that cross-reactive memory joined.

The CDR3 spans 11 residues. Germline values: CDR1 SGHRS, CDR2 YFSETQ. The V call is TRBV5-1, the J call TRBJ2-7; perhaps TRBD2 as D (5 bases). This TCR derives from an adult woman who had mild COVID-19 (a few samples of this study predate the infection). Cell type and time point are not known. The sequenced sample consisted of PBMCs or a T cell subset sorted from them (not recorded which). The CDR3 loop is CASSLAGERLF. CDR3 bases: TGCGCCAGCAGCTTGGCCGGGGAGAGACTCTTC. The variable domain in full, completed from reference TRBV5-1 and TRBJ2-7, reads KAGVTQTPRYLIKTRGQQVTLSCSPISGHRSVSWYQQTPGQGLQFLFEYFSETQRNKGNFPGRFSGRQFSNSRSEMNVSTLELGDSALYLCASSLAGERLFGPGTRLTVT.